This is a list of T cell receptor beta chains from one sample in a study of blood T cell repertoires in COVID-19. Some clones are missing from TCRdb's copy, which holds only in-frame ones; the method was immunoSEQ multiplex PCR. The sample shows 25,000 to 35,000 clones, more than 70% of them seen only once. The source material was peripheral blood. These receptors were collected from a boy younger than 10 with active or convalescent COVID-19. The conserved cysteine and the conserved F or W are not part of the CDR3 here. Fields, in order: D gene, J gene, V gene, CDR3 protein. The D gene is left open where the match is weak.

>.|TRBJ1-5|TRBV2
ASSADSRRQPQH
>.|TRBJ2-7|TRBV6-5
ASSYQQLNYEQY
>TRBD2|TRBJ2-7|TRBV6-2/TRBV6-3
ASSRSSGTSYEQY
>TRBD1|TRBJ2-7|TRBV7-8
ASSLAIGDRGLYEQY
>.|TRBJ1-2|TRBV5-6
ASSFWGANYGYT
>.|TRBJ1-6|TRBV19
ASRQSYLGGNSPLH
>.|TRBJ2-7|TRBV28
ASSFLPYYEQY
>.|TRBJ1-2|TRBV5-4
ASSLGQVYGYT
>TRBD2|TRBJ2-1|TRBV7-9
ASSPGAGGMYNEQF
>.|TRBJ2-3|TRBV7-2
ASSLVAGSSTDTQY
>.|TRBJ1-2|TRBV5-6
ASSRGTDYGYT
>.|TRBJ2-7|TRBV4-3
ASSQDPPSRTYEQY
>TRBD1|TRBJ2-6|TRBV18
ASSPWTGGNGANVLT
>TRBD2|TRBJ2-2|TRBV19
ASSWGGGTGELF
>.|TRBJ1-1|TRBV20-1
SARDDREAF
>TRBD2|TRBJ2-3|TRBV9
ASSVPRTSGTDTQY
>.|TRBJ2-7|TRBV9
ASSPTGFLYEQY
>TRBD1|TRBJ1-1|TRBV27
ASRQGGFTEAF
>TRBD1|TRBJ1-6|TRBV2
ASSEDGTGNSPLH
>TRBD2|TRBJ2-1|TRBV3-1/TRBV3-2
ASSPGTSGRFFEQF
>.|TRBJ1-5|TRBV19
ASSMDIFWPQH
>TRBD1|TRBJ2-1|TRBV27
AIRGTGENEQF
>.|TRBJ1-1|TRBV19
ASSPQGTEAF
>TRBD2|TRBJ2-7|TRBV7-2
ASSPVGGGPTTYEQY
>TRBD1|TRBJ1-3|TRBV30
AWSRGLDGNTIY
>.|TRBJ2-2|TRBV11-2
ASSATGTGELF
>TRBD2|TRBJ2-1|TRBV10-3
AISPGGSYNEQF
>TRBD2|TRBJ2-2|TRBV5-4
ASSFPLSGAGELF
>.|TRBJ2-2|TRBV20-1
SARGPGELF
>TRBD1|TRBJ1-1|TRBV4-3
ASSQPGTGRTEAF
>.|TRBJ2-2|TRBV29-1
SVDRGATGELF
>.|TRBJ1-5|TRBV18
ASSPQGQSNQPQH
>TRBD1|TRBJ1-2|TRBV4-2
ASSRERGTGYGYT
>TRBD1|TRBJ2-2|TRBV30
AWRTGGYTGELF
>TRBD2|TRBJ2-7|TRBV5-1
ASSSGTIYEQY
>TRBD1|TRBJ1-3|TRBV28
ASSGQGARGNTIY
>.|TRBJ1-2|TRBV11-2
ASSLVDSLTGYT
>.|TRBJ1-3|TRBV5-4
ASSHVRDSYSGNTIY
>TRBD2|TRBJ2-1|TRBV4-2
ASSQDVAGGRNEQF
>.|TRBJ1-6|TRBV5-5
ASSSNQALNSPLH
>.|TRBJ2-3|TRBV7-8
ANSYQETNTDTQY
>.|TRBJ1-5|TRBV24-1
ATSDNSGGNQPQH
>TRBD1|TRBJ2-7|TRBV29-1
SVGQGAYEQY
>.|TRBJ2-5|TRBV4-1
ASSQDPTRRGTQY
>.|TRBJ2-1|TRBV5-5
ASSLGILNEQF
>TRBD1|TRBJ1-5|TRBV19
ASSIWDRGLSNQPQH
>.|TRBJ1-2|TRBV4-1
ASSQVLVRHGLNYGYT
>TRBD1|TRBJ1-2|TRBV28
ASTATSRTGNYGYT
>.|TRBJ1-2|TRBV7-9
ASSLDGHGYT
>.|TRBJ1-1|TRBV18
ASSPMGLGTEAF
>.|TRBJ1-1|TRBV27
ASGGVTGTEAF
>.|TRBJ1-6|TRBV28
ASSPDRLFSPLH
>.|TRBJ1-4|TRBV19
ASSRGPREKLF
>.|TRBJ2-7|TRBV9
ASSVGPDGAYEQY
>.|TRBJ2-7|TRBV27
ASTHRAPPYEQY
>TRBD1|TRBJ1-1|TRBV19
ASSIQGGITEAF
>.|TRBJ1-4|TRBV19
ASIGAGKLF
>.|TRBJ2-5|TRBV11-3
ASSNGEGETQY
>.|TRBJ2-1|TRBV6-5
ASSYSEAGNEQF